What follows are 28 T cell receptor beta chains derived from one specimen sequenced in a study of blood T cells in healthy people across ages. Then a second PCR, running about 7 to 11 cycles, was carried out with a sample-barcoded 5' primer and a J-beta primer mix. MiXCR, run by TCRdb on the 5' RACE reads, gives a single entry per CDR3 protein. Of under 950,000 distinct CDR3 sequences listed, around a fifth are singletons. The material sequenced was blood. These receptors all come from a man in his 70s in good health.

This chain connects TRBV28 to TRBJ1-2; D gene ambiguous. Trimming left V 10 bases short and J 4 bases short, with 16 bases between. The CDR3 contains 13 residues. Per germline, CDR1 MDHEN and CDR2 SYDVKM. Written as DNA, the CDR3 is TGTGCCACCTTGCTGGGCGAGAGCTATGGCTACACCTTC. This gives the protein CATLLGESYGYTF.

This clonotype was found a few times. CDR3 sequence: CSANPGPHNEQFF. DNA for the CDR3: TGCAGTGCCAACCCGGGACCGCACAATGAGCAGTTCTTC. The chain links TRBV20-1 to TRBJ2-5; D is tentatively TRBD1 or TRBD2 (5 bases each). Near its end, the DNA agrees better with TRBJ2-1, so the J call may be wrong. This CDR3 has 13 residues. Germline V gene lookup returns CDR1 DFQATT and CDR2 SNEGSKA (reference sequence).

This clonotype was detected only a few times. The chain combines TRBV6-2 or TRBV6-3 with TRBJ2-6; TRBD1 matches 8 bases. After removal of 6 bases from V and 0 bases from J, the junction contained 1 base not matched to a gene. Germline assignment: CDR1 MNHEY and CDR2 SVGEGT. The CDR3 sequence is 15 residues long. The CDR3 bases are TGTGCCAGCAGGGGACAGGTCTCTGGGGCCAACGTCCTGACTTTC. Translating it yields CASRGQVSGANVLTF.

The rearrangement uses TRBV20-1 and TRBJ2-7; TRBD2 might be the D (6 bases). Germline V gene sequence: CDR1 DFQATT, CDR2 SNEGSKA (reference sequence). The CDR3 is made up of 13 amino acids. V was cut by 6 bases and J by 1 base, with 13 bases left in between. The CDR3 region is CSARDFPSYEQYF. The CDR3 DNA reads as TGCAGTGCCCGGGACTTCCCGTCCTACGAGCAGTACTTC.

The genes are TRBV12-3 or TRBV12-4 and TRBJ1-1, with D unresolved. The V and J ends lost 5 bases and 7 bases respectively, with 11 bases between them. The CDR3 extends over 12 amino acids. CDR3 in DNA: TGTGCCAGCAGTCCCCAGCCATTTGAAGCTTTCTTT. Its protein is CASSPQPFEAFF.

This clonotype was detected only a few times. V is TRBV5-1 and J is TRBJ2-3, with D tentatively TRBD1 or TRBD2 (5 bases each). The germline V gene has CDR1 SGHRS and CDR2 YFSETQ. V was trimmed by 5 bases and J by 2 bases, leaving 18 bases between them. The CDR3 runs to 16 residues. The chain's CDR3 is CASRSLWDGLTDTQYF. DNA for the CDR3: TGCGCCAGCAGGTCCCTTTGGGACGGTCTCACAGATACGCAGTATTTT.

There are a few counts of this clonotype. The genes are TRBV27 and TRBJ1-1; no definite D call. In germline, CDR1 is MNHEY, CDR2 SMNVEV (reference sequence). V lost 8 bases, J lost 4 bases, and 20 bases lay in between. This CDR3 has 15 residues. The CDR3 nucleotides are TGTGCCAGCTCCCCAGCTGGAGGCTCTTCCACTGAAGCTTTCTTT. The encoded protein is CASSPAGGSSTEAFF.

This clonotype has just a few counts. This chain joins TRBV3-1 and TRBJ1-4; no reliable D call. Germline values: CDR1 LGHDT, CDR2 YNNKEL (reference sequence). V dropped 8 bases and J dropped 7 bases, with 17 bases sitting between them. CDR3 size: 14 residues. CDR3 sequence (DNA): TGTGCCAGCCGCTCGGTCTTGGCAGCTGAAAAACTGTTTTTT. The encoded protein is CASRSVLAAEKLFF.

This clonotype was seen a few times. V is TRBV5-1 and J is TRBJ2-7; the match to TRBD2 covers 8 bases. V shed 2 bases, J shed 1 base, and the junction held 5 bases outside the gene matches. Germline CDR1 SGHRS, CDR2 YFSETQ. CDR3 size: 15 residues. CDR3: CASSLFASGSYEQYF. The DNA for the CDR3 is TGCGCCAGCAGCTTATTCGCTAGCGGGTCCTACGAGCAGTACTTC.

Only a few counts were recorded for this clonotype. The gene calls are TRBV2 and TRBJ1-2; 10 bases are a match to TRBD1. Losses at the gene ends were 7 bases for V and 5 bases for J; bases not matched to a gene: 7. Germline V gives CDR1 SNHLY, CDR2 FYNNEI. The CDR3 has 14 residues. As DNA, the CDR3 is TGTGCCAGCAAAGGACAGGGGGAACGGTATGGCTACACCTTC. Translated: CASKGQGERYGYTF.

This clonotype was recorded a few times. This CDR3 reads CASSLASVTEAFF. CDR3 nucleotide sequence: TGTGCCAGCAGCTTAGCCAGCGTGACTGAAGCTTTCTTT. This sequence joins TRBV7-8 and TRBJ1-1, with D unresolved. Germline CDR1 and CDR2: SGHVS and FQNEAQ. Trimming shortened V by 0 bases and J by 5 bases, and 7 bases separated the two germline ends. The CDR3 sequence is 13 residues long.

The V call is TRBV30, the J call TRBJ2-1; D may be TRBD1 (7 bases). Per the germline V gene, CDR1 is GTSNPN and CDR2 is SVGIG (reference sequence). The CDR3 totals 14 residues. V was pared by 3 bases and J by 1 base, with 10 bases between. The DNA of the CDR3 is TGTGCCTGGAGGGAGGGGGCATCCTACAATGAGCAGTTCTTC. Translated, it gives CAWREGASYNEQFF.

This clonotype was counted only a few times. CDR3 DNA: TGTGCCAGCAGCTCCAACTTCAACCCGGCGACCGGGGAGCTGTTTTTT. Translating it yields CASSSNFNPATGELFF. The J gene is TRBJ2-2, the V gene TRBV9; unclear D gene. V lost 4 bases and J lost 5, with 18 bases in between. This CDR3 spans 16 amino acids. Per germline, CDR1 SGDLS and CDR2 YYNGEE.

This clonotype has only a few counts. The V call is TRBV20-1, the J call TRBJ1-2, with D possibly matching TRBD1 (6 bases). Trimming took 8 bases from V and 8 from J, leaving 15 bases between them. CDR1 and CDR2 from the germline V gene are DFQATT and SNEGSKA (reference sequence). The CDR3 is 11 amino acids. CDR3 nucleotides: TGCAGTCCCGGGGGCGCCGTCGGCTACACCTTC. Protein sequence: CSPGGAVGYTF.

In this sample, this clonotype turned up a few times. This chain joins TRBV29-1 and TRBJ2-2, with TRBD2 matching over 8 bases. This CDR3 region has 15 residues. Germline V gene lookup returns CDR1 SQVTM and CDR2 ANQGSEA. The junction had 5 bases not matched to a gene; V was cut back by 5 bases and J by 0 bases. CDR3 amino acids: CSVRLAGTNTGELFF. For the CDR3, the DNA is TGCAGCGTTCGGCTAGCGGGTACGAACACCGGGGAGCTGTTTTTT.

This chain uses TRBV7-9 with TRBJ2-4; the D call may be TRBD1 or TRBD2 (6 bases each). V was cut by 2 bases and J by 7 bases, with 18 bases left in between. Germline CDR1 reads SEHNR; CDR2 reads FQNEAQ (reference sequence). This CDR3 comprises 16 residues. The CDR3 nucleotides are TGTGCCAGCAGCTTAAAGGGGAGGACAGAGGGTAACATTCAGTACTTC. Encoded protein: CASSLKGRTEGNIQYF.

The chain recombines TRBV12-3 or TRBV12-4 with TRBJ2-4; D is perhaps TRBD2 (6 bases). The CDR3 covers 15 residues. Deletions cut 8 bases from V and 12 bases from J, with 26 bases between. The CDR3 DNA follows: TGTGCCAGCTCCCTCGGCGGGGTAGCGGTGGATTCTCAGTACTTC. Residues: CASSLGGVAVDSQYF.

This clonotype showed up just a few times. The V gene is TRBV5-1, the J gene TRBJ2-1, with 9 nucleotides matching TRBD1. Looked up from germline, CDR1 is SGHRS and CDR2 is YFSETQ. V lost 4 bases to trimming and J lost 3 bases; unmatched junction nucleotides: 5. CDR3 length: 15 residues. CDR3 sequence reads: CASSITGGVYNEQFF. Written as DNA, the CDR3 is TGCGCCAGCAGCATTACAGGGGGCGTCTACAATGAGCAGTTCTTC.

As DNA, the CDR3 is TGTGCCATCAGTGAAGCAACGGGGGAGCAGTACGTC. The encoded protein is CAISEATGEQYV. This chain links TRBV10-3 with TRBJ2-7; the D gene is possibly TRBD2 (5 bases). Germline V lookup: CDR1 ENHRY, CDR2 SYGVKD. Trimming pared 3 bases from V and 7 bases from J, leaving 10 bases between. The CDR3 is made up of 12 amino acids.

This clonotype has more than one count but fewer than ten. This chain connects TRBV20-1 to TRBJ2-3, with D possibly being TRBD2 (6 bases). CDR3 length: 15 amino acids. Trimming removed 0 bases at V and 1 base at J, with 11 bases between. The germline V gene encodes CDR1 DFQATT and CDR2 SNEGSKA (reference sequence). The chain's CDR3 is CSARDGRGGTDTQYF. CDR3 sequence (DNA): TGCAGTGCTAGAGACGGGCGGGGAGGCACAGATACGCAGTATTTT.

This clonotype has a handful of counts. J is TRBJ2-5 and V is TRBV6-2 or TRBV6-3; possibly TRBD2 for D (6 bases). The CDR3 runs to 13 residues. Germline V gives CDR1 MNHEY, CDR2 SVGEGT. Trimming took 6 bases from V and 4 from J, leaving 12 bases between them. CDR3: CASRLRRGETQYF. CDR3 DNA sequence: TGTGCCAGCAGACTCAGGAGGGGAGAGACCCAGTACTTC.

The V gene is TRBV24-1, the J gene TRBJ2-5, with no clear D. The length of the CDR3 is 15 residues. Germline CDR1 and CDR2: KGHDR and SFDVKD. V was clipped by 3 bases and J by 1 base, with 11 bases between them. CDR3 in DNA: TGTGCCACCAGTGATCCCTCCAGGAGCCAAGAGACCCAGTACTTC. Translation gives CATSDPSRSQETQYF.

This clonotype has a handful of counts. The J gene is TRBJ2-1, the V gene TRBV5-1; D is possibly TRBD2 (6 bases). The CDR3 is 15 amino acids. The germline V gene encodes CDR1 SGHRS and CDR2 YFSETQ. V was cut by 7 bases and J by 0 bases, with 14 bases left in between. CDR3 region: CASRSRGTSYNEQFF. DNA of the CDR3: TGCGCCAGCCGCTCCCGGGGGACCTCCTACAATGAGCAGTTCTTC.

In the case of this clonotype: The CDR3 carries no conserved terminal phenylalanine or tryptophan, so it likely arises from a read error. This chain uses TRBV12-3 or TRBV12-4 with TRBJ1-6; tentative D call: TRBD1 (5 bases). V was cut by 7 bases and J by 1 base, with 11 bases left in between. The CDR3 sequence is 15 residues long. This CDR3 reads CASIKQASYNSPLHS. The CDR3 nucleotides are TGTGCCAGCATCAAACAGGCTTCCTATAATTCACCCCTCCACTCT.

The chain employs TRBV20-1 and TRBJ1-2; 9 bases match TRBD1. Trimming took 2 bases from V and 5 from J; bases not matched to a gene: 6. The CDR3 runs to 14 residues. Looked up from germline, CDR1 is DFQATT and CDR2 is SNEGSKA (reference sequence). The CDR3 reads CSARNIGQGYGYTF. For the CDR3, the DNA is TGCAGTGCTAGAAACATTGGACAGGGGTATGGCTACACCTTC.

Only a few counts were recorded for this clonotype. The V gene is TRBV2, the J gene TRBJ2-1; no definite D call. The end of the DNA aligns better with TRBJ2-7, so the J call may be wrong. The CDR3 is made up of 15 amino acids. The germline V gene has CDR1 SNHLY and CDR2 FYNNEI. The CDR3 sequence: CASSKGLTLGGEQYF. Written as DNA, the CDR3 is TGTGCCAGCAGCAAGGGCCTCACTTTAGGTGGGGAGCAGTACTTC.

The table lists this clonotype with many counts. This chain uses TRBV29-1 with TRBJ2-7; 9 nucleotides match TRBD1. This CDR3 region has 16 residues. Trimming took 6 bases from V and 9 from J; bases not matched to a gene: 21. Germline CDR1 and CDR2: SQVTM and ANQGSEA. For the CDR3, the DNA is TGCAGCGTAGGAATTACGAACAGGGGGCGTTTGGGTTGGCAGTACTTC. Amino acid sequence: CSVGITNRGRLGWQYF.

This clonotype was seen a handful of times. The chain employs TRBV12-3 or TRBV12-4 and TRBJ1-2, with D tentatively TRBD1 (6 bases). CDR3 length: 12 amino acids. Trimming cost V 6 bases and J 8 bases, with 13 bases left between them. CDR3 coding DNA: TGTGCCAGCAGCCAGACAGGATGGGGCTACACCTTC. Translated, it gives CASSQTGWGYTF.